This T cell receptor beta chain was captured in a study of cytomegalovirus exposure and HLA in healthy donors. PCR involved 60 Vbeta and 13 Jbeta primers. Repertoires were generated with immunoSEQ multiplex PCR, while TCRdb's copy carries only in-frame clones and drops some. Altogether approximately 120,000 clones are present, about 74% being singletons, with the ten largest covering roughly 2.5%. The TCR was taken from a female donor in good health and CMV-seronegative. The specimen was PBMCs.

The chain's CDR3 is CASSPTAYYEQYF. The CDR3 DNA reads as TGTGCCAGCAGCCCGACAGCTTACTACGAGCAGTACTTC. The chain joins TRBV5-5 to TRBJ2-7, with D possibly matching TRBD1 (5 bases). V lost 4 bases and J 3 bases, leaving 11 bases between the germline ends. The CDR3 extends over 13 amino acids. Germline V gives CDR1 SGHKS, CDR2 YYEKEE (reference sequence).